This T cell receptor (beta chain) was recovered during a study of T cell responses to AZD1222 COVID-19 vaccine. Some clones are missing from TCRdb's copy, which holds only in-frame ones; the method was immunoSEQ multiplex PCR. The sample holds 140,000 to 150,000 clones, about 90% seen once. Per germline, CDR1 MNHEY and CDR2 SMNVEV (reference sequence). The CDR3 runs to 16 residues. Trimming took 4 bases from V and 3 from J; bases not matched to a gene: 4. The chain carries TRBV27 and TRBJ2-1; 12 nucleotides agree with TRBD2. The sequence was obtained from an adult in good health. This specimen consisted of peripheral blood, obtained on day 0 of AZD1222 vaccination. The chain's CDR3 is CASSSRGLAGYNEQFF. The DNA of the CDR3 is TGTGCCAGCAGTTCCAGGGGACTAGCGGGCTACAATGAGCAGTTCTTC.